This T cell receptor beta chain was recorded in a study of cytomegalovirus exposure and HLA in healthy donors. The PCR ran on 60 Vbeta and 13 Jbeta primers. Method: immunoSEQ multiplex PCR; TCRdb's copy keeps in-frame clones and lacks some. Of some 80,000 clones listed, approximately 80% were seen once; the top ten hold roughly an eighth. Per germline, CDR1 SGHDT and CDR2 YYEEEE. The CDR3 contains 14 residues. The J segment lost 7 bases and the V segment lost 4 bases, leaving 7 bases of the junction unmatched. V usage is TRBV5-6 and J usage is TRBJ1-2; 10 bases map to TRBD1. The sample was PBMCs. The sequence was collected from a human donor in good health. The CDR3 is CASSLQTGGFGYTF. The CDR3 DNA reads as TGTGCCAGCAGCCTCCAGACAGGGGGCTTTGGCTACACCTTC.